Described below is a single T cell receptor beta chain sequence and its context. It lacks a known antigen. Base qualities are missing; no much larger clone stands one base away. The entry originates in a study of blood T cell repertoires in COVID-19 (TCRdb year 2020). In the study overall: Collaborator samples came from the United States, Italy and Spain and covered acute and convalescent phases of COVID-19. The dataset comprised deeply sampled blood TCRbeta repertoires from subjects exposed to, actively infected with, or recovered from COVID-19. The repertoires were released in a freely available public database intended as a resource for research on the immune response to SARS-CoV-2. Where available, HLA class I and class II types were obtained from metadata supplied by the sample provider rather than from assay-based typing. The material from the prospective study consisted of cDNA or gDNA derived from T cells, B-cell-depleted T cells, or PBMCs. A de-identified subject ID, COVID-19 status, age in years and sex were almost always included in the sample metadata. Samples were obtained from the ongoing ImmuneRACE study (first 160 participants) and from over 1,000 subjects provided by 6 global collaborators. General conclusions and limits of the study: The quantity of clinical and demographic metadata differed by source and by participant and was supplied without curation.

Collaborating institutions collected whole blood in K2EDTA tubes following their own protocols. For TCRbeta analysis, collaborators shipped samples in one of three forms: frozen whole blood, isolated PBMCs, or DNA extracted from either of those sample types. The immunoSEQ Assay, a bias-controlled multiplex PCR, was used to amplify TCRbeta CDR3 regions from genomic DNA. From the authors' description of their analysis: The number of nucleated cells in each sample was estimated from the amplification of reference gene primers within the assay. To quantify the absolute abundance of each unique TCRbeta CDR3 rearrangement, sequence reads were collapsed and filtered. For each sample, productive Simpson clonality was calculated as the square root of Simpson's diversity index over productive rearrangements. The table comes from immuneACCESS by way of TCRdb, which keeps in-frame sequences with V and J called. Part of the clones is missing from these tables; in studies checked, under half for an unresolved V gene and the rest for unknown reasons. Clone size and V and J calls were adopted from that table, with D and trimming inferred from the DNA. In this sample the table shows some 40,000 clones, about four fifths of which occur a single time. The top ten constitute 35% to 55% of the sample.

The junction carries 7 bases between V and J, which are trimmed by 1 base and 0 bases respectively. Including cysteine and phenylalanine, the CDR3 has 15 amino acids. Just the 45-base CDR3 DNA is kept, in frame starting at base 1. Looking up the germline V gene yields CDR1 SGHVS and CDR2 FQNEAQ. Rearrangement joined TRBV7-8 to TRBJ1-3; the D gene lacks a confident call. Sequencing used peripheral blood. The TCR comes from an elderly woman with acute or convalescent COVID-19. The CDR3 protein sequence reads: CASSLGEFSGNTIYF. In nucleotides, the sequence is TGTGCCAGCAGCTTAGGGGAGTTCTCTGGAAACACCATATATTTT.